This passage covers 27 T cell receptor beta chains from one sample sequenced in a study of T cells in Graves' hyperthyroidism and ophthalmopathy. RNA transcripts served as the template for amplifying TCR beta CDR3 regions. When the TCR CDR3 underwent first-round RT-PCR, the HTBI primer set was used. TCRdb re-derived calls from the multiplex PCR reads in MiXCR, one entry per CDR3 protein. This table holds a few hundred thousand distinct CDR3 sequences, approximately 16% found once. The sequenced material came from blood. The receptor set was obtained from a woman between 50 and 59 years old with Graves' hyperthyroidism.

This clonotype showed up many times. The CDR3 DNA reads as TGTGCCAGCAGCTTAGGCCGCCCGATTGGGAATGAGCAGTTCTTC. Translating gives CASSLGRPIGNEQFF. The chain combines TRBV13 with TRBJ2-1; D is uncertain. The germline V gene has CDR1 PRHDT and CDR2 FYEKMQ (reference sequence). The V end was cut by 0 bases, the J end by 7 bases, with 13 bases between. CDR3 length equals 15 residues.

At least ten counts were recorded for this clonotype. The genes are TRBV20-1 and TRBJ1-5; possible D gene TRBD1, 5 bases. Germline values: CDR1 DFQATT, CDR2 SNEGSKA (reference sequence). This CDR3 has 16 residues. V dropped 4 bases and J dropped 0 bases, with 16 bases sitting between them. The CDR3 here is CSANKGTVNSNQPQHF. CDR3 nucleotides: TGCAGTGCTAATAAAGGGACCGTTAATAGCAATCAGCCCCAGCATTTT.

The rearrangement links TRBV11-3 to TRBJ2-1, with 12 nucleotides matching TRBD2. The CDR3 length is 17 residues. CDR1 and CDR2 from the germline V gene are SGHNT and YENEEA. The V and J ends lost 1 base and 6 bases, in that order; junction bases with no gene match: 7. The CDR3 nucleotides are TGTGCCAGCAGCTTAGCTCTAGCGGGAGGGAAGGGCAATGAGCAGTTCTTC. It specifies CASSLALAGGKGNEQFF. The whole variable domain, filled in from reference TRBV11-3 and TRBJ2-1, reads EAGVVQSPRYKIIEKKQPVAFWCNPISGHNTLYWYLQNLGQGPELLIRYENEEAVDDSQLPKDRFSAERLKGVDSTLKIQPAELGDSAVYLCASSLALAGGKGNEQFFGPGTRLTVL.

The V call is TRBV12-3 or TRBV12-4, the J call TRBJ2-6, with D tentatively TRBD1 or TRBD2 (6 bases each). V lost 3 bases, J lost 2 bases, and 23 bases lay in between. The CDR3 has 20 amino acids. CDR3 coding DNA: TGTGCCAGCAGTTTTCTCCTTTTGGAGGGGGAAATCGCTGGGGCCAACGTCCTGACTTTC. This gives the protein CASSFLLLEGEIAGANVLTF.

This clonotype was observed at least ten times. The chain has TRBV28 and TRBJ1-2; possibly TRBD1 for D (6 bases). The CDR3 spans 11 residues. Germline lookup yields CDR1 MDHEN and CDR2 SYDVKM. Trimming shortened V by 7 bases and J by 4 bases, and 7 bases separated the two germline ends. The CDR3 here is CASNRAYGYTF. Written as DNA, the CDR3 is TGTGCCAGCAACAGGGCCTATGGCTACACCTTC.

This sequence joins TRBV24-1 and TRBJ2-2; TRBD2 is a possible D gene (5 bases). The CDR3 sequence is 15 residues long. Trimming stripped 3 bases from V and 6 bases from J, with 13 bases between. CDR1 is KGHDR and CDR2 is SFDVKD in the germline V gene. DNA of the CDR3: TGTGCCACCAGTGATCCGAATCTGAGGGCCGGGGAGCTGTTTTTT. This translates into CATSDPNLRAGELFF.

This clonotype was seen ten or more times. This chain links TRBV20-1 with TRBJ2-5; 12 positions agree with TRBD2. J lost 0 bases, V lost 1 base, and 3 bases had no gene match. The germline V gene encodes CDR1 DFQATT and CDR2 SNEGSKA (reference sequence). The CDR3 sequence is 16 residues long. DNA of the CDR3: TGCAGTGCTAGAGGGACTAGCGGGGCGTACCAAGAGACCCAGTACTTC. This codes for CSARGTSGAYQETQYF.

This clonotype was picked up many times. The chain has TRBV12-3 or TRBV12-4 and TRBJ2-3, with 9 bases fitting TRBD2. The junction had 14 bases not matched to a gene; V was cut back by 5 bases and J by 2 bases. This CDR3 contains 18 residues. CDR3: CASSGLAGPWKYTDTQYF. The CDR3, as DNA: TGTGCCAGCAGTGGGCTAGCGGGACCCTGGAAATACACAGATACGCAGTATTTT.

Comment on this clonotype: A much larger clonotype is one base distant, so this may be a read error. The chain employs TRBV28 and TRBJ2-1; TRBD2 aligns across 11 bases. Germline assignment: CDR1 MDHEN and CDR2 SYDVKM. V lost 6 bases to trimming and J lost 10 bases; unmatched junction nucleotides: 8. The CDR3 length is 14 residues. For the CDR3, the DNA is TGTGCCAGCAGACAGACTAGCGGGAAGGACGAGCAGTTCTTC. Translated: CASRQTSGKDEQFF.

CDR3 loop: CASGLVLGTGGRTGELFF. Written as DNA, the CDR3 is TGTGCTAGTGGTTTGGTACTAGGGACAGGGGGCCGCACCGGGGAGCTGTTTTTT. The J gene is TRBJ2-2, the V gene TRBV12-5; 12 bases map to TRBD1. This CDR3 contains 18 residues. Germline values: CDR1 LGHNT, CDR2 FRNRAP. Trimming removed 0 bases from V and 4 bases from J; junction bases left unmatched: 6.

This clonotype showed up just a few times. The chain links TRBV4-2 to TRBJ2-7; D is perhaps TRBD2 (5 bases). There are 13 residues in the CDR3. The germline CDR1 and CDR2 sequences are LGHNA and YNFKEQ. V was pared by 4 bases and J by 0 bases, with 7 bases between. The CDR3 DNA is TGTGCCAGCAGCCTAGACTACTCCTACGAGCAGTACTTC. Translated: CASSLDYSYEQYF.

This clonotype was seen only a few times. At one of its ends the junction is not consistent with the germline gene, which may arise from a read error. The rearrangement links TRBV7-9 to TRBJ2-7; 10 nucleotides align to TRBD2. The CDR3 consists of 18 residues. Germline assignment: CDR1 SEHNR and CDR2 FQNEAQ (reference sequence). The CDR3, as DNA: TGTGCCAGCAGCTTAGTGACAGGACTAGCGGAGAGATTCTACGAGCGGTACTTC. It codes for CASSLVTGLAERFYERYF.

The chain combines TRBV9 with TRBJ1-1; D remains unclear. Trimming took off 0 bases at V and 6 bases at J, with 9 bases between the two ends. Germline CDR1 is SGDLS and CDR2 is YYNGEE. The CDR3 loop spans 13 amino acids. The CDR3 is CASSVDGLAEAFF. CDR3 DNA: TGTGCCAGCAGCGTAGACGGTCTCGCTGAAGCTTTCTTT.

J is TRBJ1-3 and V is TRBV12-3 or TRBV12-4; D remains ambiguous. Trimming pared 10 bases from V and 4 bases from J, leaving 11 bases between. The length of the CDR3 is 12 residues. CDR3 DNA: TGTGCCACCGACCTTCTGGGAAACACCATATATTTT. The encoded protein is CATDLLGNTIYF.

This clonotype showed up just a few times. V is TRBV20-1 and J is TRBJ1-1; a weak D match, TRBD1 (5 bases). V was cut by 2 bases and J by 6 bases, with 13 bases left in between. CDR1 is DFQATT and CDR2 is SNEGSKA in the germline V gene (reference sequence). This CDR3 region has 13 residues. The CDR3 is CSARLPGTPEAFF. The CDR3 region has the DNA TGCAGTGCTAGACTACCAGGGACCCCTGAAGCTTTCTTT.

This clonotype was observed many times. The chain employs TRBV20-1 and TRBJ2-3; D may be TRBD1 (7 bases). This CDR3 region has 13 residues. CDR1 DFQATT and CDR2 SNEGSKA come from the germline V gene (reference sequence). V lost 7 bases and J lost 5, with 16 bases in between. CDR3 coding DNA: TGCAGTGGACTGACAGGGCGGGGAGATACGCAGTATTTT. Its protein is CSGLTGRGDTQYF.

Many counts were recorded for this clonotype. V is TRBV2 and J is TRBJ2-7, with no clear D. V was trimmed by 7 bases and J by 1 base, leaving 8 bases between them. The CDR3 is 12 residues long. Germline V gene lookup returns CDR1 SNHLY and CDR2 FYNNEI. The CDR3 protein is CASMPGSYEQYF. The CDR3 DNA is TGTGCCAGCATGCCCGGTTCCTACGAGCAGTACTTC.

This clonotype was observed a handful of times. The chain links TRBV5-1 to TRBJ2-1; no reliable D call. The V gene's germline CDR1 is SGHRS and CDR2 YFSETQ. V was cut by 5 bases and J by 8 bases, with 17 bases left in between. This CDR3 region has 14 residues. Written as DNA, the CDR3 is TGCGCCAGCAGTCTCGCGACAAACGATCATGAGCAGTTCTTC. Protein: CASSLATNDHEQFF.

This clonotype was counted at least ten times. The chain joins TRBV27 to TRBJ2-7, with D hard to call. The V and J ends lost 8 bases and 0 bases respectively, with 8 bases between them. CDR3 length equals 12 residues. Germline V lookup: CDR1 MNHEY, CDR2 SMNVEV (reference sequence). The CDR3 coding sequence is TGTGCCAGCTGGGAAAGCTCCTACGAGCAGTACTTC. Its protein is CASWESSYEQYF.

Turning to this clonotype: This may arise from a read error, as a much more abundant clone is one base away. This chain joins TRBV6-2 or TRBV6-3 and TRBJ2-7; D possibly corresponds to TRBD2 (6 bases). CDR3 size: 13 residues. Germline V gene sequence: CDR1 MNHEY, CDR2 SVGEGT. The CDR3 loop reads CTSTLREADEQYF. CDR3 DNA: TGTACCAGCACCCTCAGGGAGGCCGACGAGCAGTACTTC.

The sample holds many counts of this clonotype. This rearrangement joins TRBV2 to TRBJ2-7; D is unresolved. V lost 4 bases and J lost 0, with 7 bases in between. This CDR3 is 13 amino acids long. Germline CDR1 reads SNHLY; CDR2 reads FYNNEI. CDR3 sequence reads: CASSVLSSYEQYF. The CDR3 DNA is TGTGCCAGCAGTGTTCTGAGCTCCTACGAGCAGTACTTC.

This clonotype was seen ten or more times. V usage is TRBV15 and J usage is TRBJ2-3, with TRBD2 identical over 10 bases. The germline V gene encodes CDR1 LNHNV and CDR2 YYDKDF (reference sequence). The junction had 6 bases not matched to a gene; V was cut back by 6 bases and J by 0 bases. This CDR3 comprises 16 residues. Here the CDR3 DNA reads TGTGCCACCAGGGTTGGGACTAGCGCCAGCACAGATACGCAGTATTTT. Protein product: CATRVGTSASTDTQYF.

This clonotype was recorded many times. The DNA for the CDR3 is TGTGCCTTAAACAGGGGGCGCACAGATACGCAGTATTTT. Translating gives CALNRGRTDTQYF. The chain recombines TRBV30 with TRBJ2-3; 9 nucleotides match TRBD1. Per the germline V gene, CDR1 is GTSNPN and CDR2 is SVGIG (reference sequence). Trimming cost V 7 bases and J 1 base; bases outside gene matches: 3. The CDR3 runs to 13 residues. The full variable domain, completed using reference TRBV30 and TRBJ2-3, is SQTIHQWPATLVQPVGSPLSLECTVEGTSNPNLYWYRQAAGRGLQLLFYSVGIGQISSEVPQNLSASRPQDRQFILSSKKLLLSDSGFYLCALNRGRTDTQYFGPGTRLTVL.

The chain carries TRBV7-9 and TRBJ2-3; 12 nucleotides align to TRBD2. This CDR3 spans 16 amino acids. After removal of 5 bases from V and 3 bases from J, the junction contained 6 bases not matched to a gene. Germline lookup yields CDR1 SEHNR and CDR2 FQNEAQ (reference sequence). The CDR3 nucleotides are TGTGCCAGCAGCGCGACTAGCGGGAGTGGGACAGATACGCAGTATTTT. Its translation is CASSATSGSGTDTQYF.

This clonotype occurred many times. This chain uses TRBV6-1 with TRBJ2-1; 11 bases agree with TRBD2. The trim removed 7 bases at V and 3 bases at J, leaving 5 bases unmatched. The CDR3 contains 15 residues. Germline assignment: CDR1 MNHNS and CDR2 SASEGT. CDR3 DNA: TGTGCCAGCAAAACTAGCGGGAGTTTCTACAATGAGCAGTTCTTC. It specifies CASKTSGSFYNEQFF.

This rearrangement joins TRBV6-1 to TRBJ1-2; TRBD1 aligns across 9 bases. Germline values: CDR1 MNHNS, CDR2 SASEGT. V lost 6 bases and J lost 6; bases outside the gene matches: 8. The length of the CDR3 is 14 residues. The DNA of the CDR3 is TGTGCCAGCAGCTGGGGGACAGGGAGGGATGGCTACACCTTC. Residues: CASSWGTGRDGYTF.

The chain is built from TRBV30 and TRBJ2-1; 13 nucleotides align to TRBD2. V lost 0 bases to trimming and J lost 2 bases; unmatched junction nucleotides: 7. Germline assignment: CDR1 GTSNPN and CDR2 SVGIG (reference sequence). CDR3 length: 18 residues. CDR3 loop: CAWSVQTSGRSPYNEQFF. CDR3 DNA: TGTGCCTGGAGTGTACAGACTAGCGGGAGGAGTCCCTACAATGAGCAGTTCTTC.